This TCR beta chain was identified in a study of a mutant IDH1 vaccine in newly diagnosed glioma. The wider study: A roughly 62% male, about 38% female split and a mean age of 40.4 years characterized treated patients. Patients arrived already treated with radiotherapy, temozolomide, or both, most having had both. Visits V12 and V13 fell at weeks 35 and 47, respectively. Study findings and constraints: Seemingly, pseudoprogression had no relation to changes in the top peripheral T cell clonotypes.

Assay: immunoSEQ multiplex PCR; the TCRdb copy retains only in-frame clones and omits some. This sample has approximately 33,000 clones, with 60% to 85% found just once. In its sample, this clone ranks as medium-sized (0.01 to 0.1%). Its cognate antigen is unknown. Regarding time point: week 47, end of study. Doses consisted of 300 ug of mutant IDH1 20-mer peptide each, paired with topical imiquimod. This CDR3 spans 15 amino acids. Per germline, CDR1 SNHLY and CDR2 FYNNEI. V was cut by 4 bases and J by 0 bases, with 11 bases left in between. The receptor was derived from a middle-aged man with glioma. The chain links TRBV2 to TRBJ2-3; D is uncertain. Here the sequenced sample was PBMCs, taken from a glioma patient whose treatment included an IDH1 peptide vaccine. The CDR3 loop reads CASSGIARSTDTQYF. CDR3 DNA: TGTGCCAGCAGTGGGATCGCTCGCAGCACAGATACGCAGTATTTT.